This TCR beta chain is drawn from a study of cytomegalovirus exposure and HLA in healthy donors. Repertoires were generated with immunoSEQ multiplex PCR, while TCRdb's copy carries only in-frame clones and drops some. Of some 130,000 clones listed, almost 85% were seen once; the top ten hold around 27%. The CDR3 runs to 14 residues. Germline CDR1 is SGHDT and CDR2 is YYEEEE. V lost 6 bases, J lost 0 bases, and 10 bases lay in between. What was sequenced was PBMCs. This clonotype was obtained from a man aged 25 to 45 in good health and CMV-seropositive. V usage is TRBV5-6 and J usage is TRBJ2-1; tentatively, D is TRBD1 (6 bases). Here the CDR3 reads CASNRDYSYNEQFF. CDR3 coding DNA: TGTGCCAGCAACAGGGATTACTCCTACAATGAGCAGTTCTTC.